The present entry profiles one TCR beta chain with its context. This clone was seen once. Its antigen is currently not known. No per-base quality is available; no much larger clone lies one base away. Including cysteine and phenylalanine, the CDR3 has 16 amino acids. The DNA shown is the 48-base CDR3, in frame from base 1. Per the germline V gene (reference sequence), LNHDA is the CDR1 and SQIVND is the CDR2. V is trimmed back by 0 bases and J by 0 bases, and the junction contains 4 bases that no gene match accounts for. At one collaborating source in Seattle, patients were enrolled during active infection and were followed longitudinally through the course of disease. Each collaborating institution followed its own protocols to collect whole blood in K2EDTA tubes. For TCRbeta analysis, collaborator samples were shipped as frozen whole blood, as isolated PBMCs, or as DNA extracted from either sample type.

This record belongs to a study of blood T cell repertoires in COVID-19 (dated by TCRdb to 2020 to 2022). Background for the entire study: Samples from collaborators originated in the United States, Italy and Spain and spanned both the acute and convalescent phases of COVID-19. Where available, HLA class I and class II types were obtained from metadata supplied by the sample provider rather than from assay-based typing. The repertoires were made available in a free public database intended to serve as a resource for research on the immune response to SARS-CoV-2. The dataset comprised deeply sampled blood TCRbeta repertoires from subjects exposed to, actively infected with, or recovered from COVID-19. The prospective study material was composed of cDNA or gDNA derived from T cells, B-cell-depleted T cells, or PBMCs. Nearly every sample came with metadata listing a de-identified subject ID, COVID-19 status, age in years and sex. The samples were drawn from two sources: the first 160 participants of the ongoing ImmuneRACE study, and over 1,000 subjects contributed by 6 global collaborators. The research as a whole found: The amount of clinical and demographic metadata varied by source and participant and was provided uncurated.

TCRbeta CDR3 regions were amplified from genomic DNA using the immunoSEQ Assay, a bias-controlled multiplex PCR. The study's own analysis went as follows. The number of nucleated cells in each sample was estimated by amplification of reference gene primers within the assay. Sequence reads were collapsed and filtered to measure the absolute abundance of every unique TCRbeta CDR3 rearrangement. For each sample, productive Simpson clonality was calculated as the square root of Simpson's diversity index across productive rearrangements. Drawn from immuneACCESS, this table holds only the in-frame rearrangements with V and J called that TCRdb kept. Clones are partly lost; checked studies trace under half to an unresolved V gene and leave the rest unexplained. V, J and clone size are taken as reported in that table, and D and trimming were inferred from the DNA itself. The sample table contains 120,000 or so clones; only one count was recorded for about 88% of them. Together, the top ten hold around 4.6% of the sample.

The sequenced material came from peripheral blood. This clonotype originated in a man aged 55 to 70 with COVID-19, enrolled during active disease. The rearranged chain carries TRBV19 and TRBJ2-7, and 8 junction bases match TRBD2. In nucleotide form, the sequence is TGTGCCAGTAGTATAGAGGGGAGCGGGAGCTCCTACGAGCAGTACTTC. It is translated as CASSIEGSGSSYEQYF.